The clone carrying this T cell receptor beta chain was picked up a small number of times. Clones were read by immunoSEQ multiplex PCR, and TCRdb kept only the in-frame ones, dropping some. The sample lists some 6,900 clones, around 78% occurring once. The data derive from a study of sequential checkpoint blockade in melanoma. The treatment was: randomized to nivolumab then ipilimumab (arm A) or the reverse (arm B). The receptor was isolated from a human donor with melanoma. The material sequenced was CD8+ T cells sorted from blood (inferred from file names), taken from a patient given nivolumab and ipilimumab in sequence.

DNA for the CDR3: TGTGCCAGCAGTGAATCCCGGAGCGGGAGGGCCAACAATGAGCAGTTCTTC. This codes for CASSESRSGRANNEQFF. This chain connects TRBV25-1 to TRBJ2-1; 10 nucleotides align to TRBD2. CDR1 and CDR2 from the germline V gene are MGHDK and SYGVNS. Trimming cost V 1 base and J 5 bases; bases outside gene matches: 8. The CDR3 is made up of 17 amino acids.